The source of this TCR beta chain is a study of cytomegalovirus exposure and HLA in healthy donors. Whole-study context: There were over 350 genotyped donors. Of these, roughly 80% fell in the genetic ancestry cluster associated with self-reported Caucasian donors. Study-level results: Investigators reported about 160 TCR beta chains as tied to cytomegalovirus. The availability of immune exposure information extended only to CMV serostatus.

Points on this clone: What it binds is unknown.

The study ran its PCR with 60 Vbeta and 13 Jbeta primers. Clones were sequenced by immunoSEQ multiplex PCR, and TCRdb holds only the in-frame ones, with some missing. The top ten clones hold roughly 0.098% of a sample with 150,000 to 250,000 clones, 82% of them seen once. The specimen sequenced was PBMCs. This receptor was identified in a boy between 2 and 10 years old in good health and CMV-seronegative.

The CDR3 is CASSEWKGASTDTQYF. CDR3 coding DNA: TGTGCCAGCAGTGAATGGAAGGGGGCCAGCACAGATACGCAGTATTTT. The chain carries TRBV6-1 and TRBJ2-3; TRBD1 agrees at 7 bases. The CDR3 is 16 amino acids. Germline CDR1 is MNHNS and CDR2 is SASEGT. J lost 0 bases, V lost 2 bases, and 5 bases had no gene match.